Listed here is a single TCR beta chain. This receptor's antigen is unknown. Per-base quality was not reported, and no clone a single base away is much larger than it. The data belong to a study of beta chain features in type 1 diabetes (dated by TCRdb to the late 2010s). Study-level background: Patients and healthy donors did not differ in mean age, gender distribution, total cell number or subset yield. The study compared the TCRB repertoires of sorted circulating CD4+ T cell subsets in recently diagnosed type 1 diabetes patients with those in matched healthy donors. Across all samples, 107,917,701 sorted cells were examined, and cell number per subset correlated strongly with RNA yield. Regulatory and stem cell-like memory subsets were isolated from only 8 patients and about 8 healthy donors, whereas naive and central memory subsets came from all 30 or so donors. Findings and caveats that apply to the study as a whole: Naive, central memory and regulatory TCRB repertoires appeared to be more similar among patients than among healthy donors. PCR may preferentially amplify shorter templates, but because patient and control samples were amplified and corrected together, any resulting skew would affect both groups equally. Fewer insertions and more nucleotide deletions at VDJ recombination sites were observed in patients with type 1 diabetes, implying thymic rearrangement abnormalities. A moderate but significant shortening of TCRB CDR3 length was observed in type 1 diabetes patients in all four CD4+ subsets. Sequencing cDNA rather than genomic DNA could over-represent highly expressing activated cells, although activation and CD3 levels did not differ between groups. Because small numbers of individuals were included in the HLA sub-analyses, any influence of HLA type on TCRB rearrangement was left unresolved.

From cysteine to phenylalanine, the CDR3 is 14 amino acids long. Only the CDR3 DNA stays, 42 bases, in frame from base 1. Between the V and J ends, shortened by 0 bases and 3 bases respectively, the junction contains 9 bases. In the germline V gene, CDR1 corresponds to SGHRS and CDR2 to YFSETQ. A single peripheral blood draw of 90 to 150 mL on average was collected from each donor into heparinised tubes. Naive, central memory, regulatory and stem cell-like memory CD4+ T cells were sorted on a BD FACSAria II using a panel including CD45RO, CCR7, CD25, CD127, CD95 and CD27. A purity above 95% was achieved for all sorted populations. PBMCs were separated immediately by Lymphoprep density gradient centrifugation and were stained directly, without being cultured. To minimize batch effects, samples were stained and sorted in pairs, one healthy donor with one patient per experiment. The entire isolated RNA was reverse transcribed using the High Capacity cDNA Reverse Transcription Kit, and thus expressed TCRB transcripts were sequenced. Naive, central memory and regulatory T cell samples underwent deep immunoSEQ sequencing, averaging about 3.57 million total reads per sample. After sorted cells were lysed in RLT buffer, RNA was extracted with DNase-treated RNeasy Micro or Mini kits, with the choice depending on cell number. To prevent cross-contamination, each cell subset was processed individually, whereas patient and healthy donor samples were processed jointly. The immunoSEQ multiplex PCR was used to amplify TCRB sequences from cDNA, yielding 87-bp fragments that span the CDR3 region. Sequencing of the amplicons was performed on the Illumina HiSeq platform. The paper's data handling went like this. Synthetic template baselines were used to correct PCR bias computationally, reads within Hamming distance 2 were collapsed, and singletons that could not be merged were discarded. By aligning reads against IMGT, V, D and J genes, CDR3 length, and insertions or deletions at six rearrangement sites were assigned. Clonotype counts were normalized to sorted cell number within each subset before computing true diversity and Gini coefficients with the tcR R package. The overlap coefficient, calculated on TCRB nucleotide sequences, was used to quantify repertoire sharing. TCRdb limited this immuneACCESS table to in-frame rearrangements with V and J called. A share of clones is missing; checked studies link under half to unresolved V genes, and the rest is unexplained. The DNA was the basis for D and trimming; V, J and clone size are from that table. The sample table lists tens of thousands of clones, 66% of them with a count of one. Of the sample, approximately 2.3% is held by the ten largest clones.

The sequenced sample was Tregs from blood. The cell subset or site label for this specimen denotes: regulatory CD4+ T cells. This clonotype originated in a woman between 18 and 30 years old with type 1 diabetes. The rearranged segments are TRBV5-1 and TRBJ1-1, with the D gene uncertain. The nucleotide sequence reads TGCGCCAGCAGCTTGGACCCTACCTACACTGAAGCTTTCTTT. It encodes CASSLDPTYTEAFF.